This is a list of T cell receptor beta chains from one sample in a study of HIV-infected patients and healthy controls. TCRdb recomputed calls from the 5' RACE reads with MiXCR, one row per CDR3 protein. The data show about 14,000 distinct CDR3 sequences, with 10% to 15% seen just once and approximately 39% held by the top ten. The sequencing used blood, collected during antiretroviral therapy. These receptors came from an adult with HIV infection. The donor label of this sample is uncertain. Each CDR3 is given with its conserved first and last residue. A D gene is named only where the DNA matches it firmly. Some rows mark clone size as missing; the rest say once, few, many or name a class of expanded clone.

j_gene | v_gene | abundance | d_gene | CDR3nt | CDR3aa
TRBJ1-1 | TRBV18 | many | TRBD1 | TGTGCCAGCTCACCGAGCAGGACAGGCCGGAACACTGAAGCTTTCTTT | CASSPSRTGRNTEAFF
TRBJ1-4 | TRBV20-1 | many | . | TGCAGTGCTAGAGATTCCAGAATGGGAGAAAAACTGTTTTTT | CSARDSRMGEKLFF
TRBJ2-7 | TRBV20-1 | many | TRBD2 | TGCAGTGCTAGTCCGGGACTAGCGGGGGACCACTCCTACGAGCAGTACTTC | CSASPGLAGDHSYEQYF
TRBJ1-2 | TRBV6-5 | few | . | TGTGCCAGCAGTTACGATTTCCGAGAGGCCCCCTATGGCTACACCTTC | CASSYDFREAPYGYTF
TRBJ1-1 | TRBV3-1 | few | TRBD1 | TGTGCCAGCAGCCAGTCGGGGAGACAGGGTCCTGAAGCTTTCTTT | CASSQSGRQGPEAFF
TRBJ2-1 | TRBV6-6 | many | . | TGTGCCAGCAGGAGGGGTGGATCCCCCCCTTACAATGAGCAGTTCTTC | CASRRGGSPPYNEQFF
TRBJ1-2 | TRBV29-1 | many | . | TGCAGCGTTGAGAAGGGAGACGGGTATGGCTACACCTTC | CSVEKGDGYGYTF
TRBJ2-7 | TRBV11-2 | few | . | TGTGCCAGCTGCCGGACTGGCGAGGAATGGGAGCAGTACTTC | CASCRTGEEWEQYF
TRBJ2-6 | TRBV6-1 | many | . | TGTGCCAGCAGTGAGGTCATACGGGCCAACGTCCTGACTTTC | CASSEVIRANVLTF
TRBJ2-5 | TRBV20-1 | . | . | TGCAGTGCTCCCGACGATAAGTGGGAACGGGTAGAGACCCAGTACTTC | CSAPDDKWERVETQYF
TRBJ1-2 | TRBV28 | many | . | TGTGCCAGCAGGGGGTCTCATAACTATGGCTACACCTTC | CASRGSHNYGYTF
TRBJ2-5 | TRBV6-6 | . | TRBD2 | TGTGCCAGCAGTTACGGGGCCGGACTAGCGGGAGGAGAGACCCAGTACTTC | CASSYGAGLAGGETQYF
TRBJ2-1 | TRBV6-1 | many | . | TGTGCCAGCAGTGAAGCGTTTTGGACGACCTCCTACAATGAGCAGTTCTTC | CASSEAFWTTSYNEQFF
TRBJ2-5 | TRBV20-1 | many | TRBD1 | TGCAGTGCTAGGGACACCGGGACAGGGGGATCAGAGACCCAGTACTTC | CSARDTGTGGSETQYF
TRBJ1-5 | TRBV2 | . | . | TGTGCCAGCAGTGGGATTCGAGATCAGCCCCAGCATTTT | CASSGIRDQPQHF
TRBJ2-6 | TRBV28 | many | TRBD1 | TGTGCCAGCAGTTTTGGGACAGGGGGATCTGGGGCCAACGTCCTGACTTTC | CASSFGTGGSGANVLTF
TRBJ1-1 | TRBV29-1 | many | TRBD1 | TGCAGCGCCTCATCTACAGGGGGCGCGGCTGAAGCTTTCTTT | CSASSTGGAAEAFF
TRBJ2-2 | TRBV20-1 | many | TRBD2 | TGCAGTGCTAGTGGGGTAGCGGGAGGCCCGAACACCGGGGAGCTGTTTTTT | CSASGVAGGPNTGELFF
TRBJ2-3 | TRBV20-1 | many | . | TGCAGTGCTCACGACGCCCTGGGGACAGATACGCAGTATTTT | CSAHDALGTDTQYF
TRBJ2-5 | TRBV4-2 | many | TRBD2 | TGTGCCAGCAGCCAAGATGGGCTAGCGGGCCCAGAAGAGACCCAGTACTTC | CASSQDGLAGPEETQYF
TRBJ2-2 | TRBV7-9 | once | TRBD1 | TGTGCCAGCAGCCCGACCCCGGGACAGGGATTCGTCGGGGAGCTGTTTTTT | CASSPTPGQGFVGELFF